Here is one TCR beta chain with its context. Its antigen is not known. These data belong to a study of shared clonotypes between healthy human individuals. Overall study context: Three CD4 naive, three CD4 memory, two CD8 naive and one CD8 memory plate were used per donor. Notes on the study in general: Shared across a few donors were around 5% of the naive CD4 clonotypes.

Terminally differentiated effector memory CD45RA+ cells were left out of the naive CD8 fraction, which was CD45RO-negative and positively selected for CCR7. The CDR3 contains 12 residues. V lost 1 base and J lost 7, with 10 bases in between. Germline V gene data show CDR1 as GTSNPN and CDR2 as SVGIG (reference sequence). It was across several immunoSEQ plates that each subset's genomic DNA was evenly split. Method: immunoSEQ multiplex PCR; TCRdb's copy keeps in-frame clones and lacks some. Altogether millions of clones are present, approximately 94% being singletons, with the ten largest covering more than 1.5%.

Material: naive CD8+ T cells from PBMCs. The chain couples TRBV30 to TRBJ2-5, with D unclear. This clonotype was obtained from a man aged 18 to 30 in good health. Some clones in this sample may be carry-over from other donors' samples. For the CDR3, the DNA is TGTGCCTGGAGTGGTACCGATGGGACCCAGTACTTC. Protein sequence: CAWSGTDGTQYF.